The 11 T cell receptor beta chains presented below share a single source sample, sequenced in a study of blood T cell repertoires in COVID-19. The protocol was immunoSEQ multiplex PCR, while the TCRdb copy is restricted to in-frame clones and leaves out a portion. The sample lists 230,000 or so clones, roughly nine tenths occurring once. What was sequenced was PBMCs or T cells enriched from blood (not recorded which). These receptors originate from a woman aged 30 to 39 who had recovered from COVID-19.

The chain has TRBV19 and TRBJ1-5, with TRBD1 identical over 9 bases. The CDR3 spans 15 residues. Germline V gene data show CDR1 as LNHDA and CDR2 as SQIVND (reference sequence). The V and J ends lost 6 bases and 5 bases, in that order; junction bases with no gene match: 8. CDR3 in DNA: TGTGCCAGTAGGGCACTAAGACAGGGGGATCAGCCCCAGCATTTT. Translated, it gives CASRALRQGDQPQHF.

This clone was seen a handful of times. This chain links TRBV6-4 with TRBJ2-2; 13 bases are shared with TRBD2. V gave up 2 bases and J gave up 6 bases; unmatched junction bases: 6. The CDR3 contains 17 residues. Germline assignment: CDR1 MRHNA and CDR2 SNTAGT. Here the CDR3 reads CASSDDWTSGGPGELFF. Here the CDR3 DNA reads TGTGCCAGCAGTGACGATTGGACTAGCGGGGGCCCCGGGGAGCTGTTTTTT.

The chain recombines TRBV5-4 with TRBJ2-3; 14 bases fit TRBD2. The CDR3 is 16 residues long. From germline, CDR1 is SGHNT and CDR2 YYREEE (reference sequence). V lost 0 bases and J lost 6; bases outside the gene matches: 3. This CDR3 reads CASSLGLAGGRDTQYF. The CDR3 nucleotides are TGTGCCAGCAGCTTGGGACTAGCGGGGGGGCGGGATACGCAGTATTTT.

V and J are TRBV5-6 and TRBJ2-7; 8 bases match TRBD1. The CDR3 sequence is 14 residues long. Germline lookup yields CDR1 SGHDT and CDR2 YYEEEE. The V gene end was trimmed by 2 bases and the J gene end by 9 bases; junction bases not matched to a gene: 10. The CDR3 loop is CASSFSGQGDVQYF. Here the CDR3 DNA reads TGTGCCAGCAGCTTTAGCGGACAGGGAGATGTGCAGTACTTC.

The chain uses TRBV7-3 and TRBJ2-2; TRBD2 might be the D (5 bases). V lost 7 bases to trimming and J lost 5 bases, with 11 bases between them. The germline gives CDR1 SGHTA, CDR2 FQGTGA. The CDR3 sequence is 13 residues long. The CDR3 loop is CASTEQRTGELFF. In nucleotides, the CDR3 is TGTGCCAGCACCGAACAGCGGACCGGGGAGCTGTTTTTT. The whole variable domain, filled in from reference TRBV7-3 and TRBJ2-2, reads GAGVSQTPSNKVTEKGKYVELRCDPISGHTALYWYRQSLGQGPEFLIYFQGTGAADDSGLPNDRFFAVRPEGSVSTLKIQRTERGDSAVYLCASTEQRTGELFFGEGSRLTVL.

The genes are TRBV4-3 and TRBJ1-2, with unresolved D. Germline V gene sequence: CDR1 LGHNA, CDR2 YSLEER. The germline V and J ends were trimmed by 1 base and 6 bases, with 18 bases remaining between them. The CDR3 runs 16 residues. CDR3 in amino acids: CASSQAQLRGEDGYTF. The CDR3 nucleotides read TGCGCCAGCAGCCAAGCACAATTACGGGGAGAGGATGGCTACACCTTC.

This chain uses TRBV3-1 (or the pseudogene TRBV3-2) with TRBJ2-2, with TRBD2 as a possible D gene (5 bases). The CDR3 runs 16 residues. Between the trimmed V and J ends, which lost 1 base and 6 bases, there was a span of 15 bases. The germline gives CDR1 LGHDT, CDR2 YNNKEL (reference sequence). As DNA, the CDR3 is TGTGCCAGCAGCCAAGGGATCGGGGATGGTGCCGGGGAGCTGTTTTTT. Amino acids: CASSQGIGDGAGELFF.

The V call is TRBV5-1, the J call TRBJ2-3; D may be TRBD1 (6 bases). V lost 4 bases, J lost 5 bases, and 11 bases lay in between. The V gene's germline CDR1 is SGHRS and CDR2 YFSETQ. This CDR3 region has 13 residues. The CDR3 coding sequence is TGCGCCAGCAGCACAGGGATGAAAGATACGCAGTATTTT. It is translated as CASSTGMKDTQYF.

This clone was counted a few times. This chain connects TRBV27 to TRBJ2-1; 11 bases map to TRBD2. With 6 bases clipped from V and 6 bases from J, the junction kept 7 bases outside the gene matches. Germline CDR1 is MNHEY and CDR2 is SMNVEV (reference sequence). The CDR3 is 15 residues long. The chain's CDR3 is CASRSGTSGANEQFF. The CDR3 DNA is TGTGCCAGCAGGTCAGGGACTAGCGGAGCCAATGAGCAGTTCTTC.

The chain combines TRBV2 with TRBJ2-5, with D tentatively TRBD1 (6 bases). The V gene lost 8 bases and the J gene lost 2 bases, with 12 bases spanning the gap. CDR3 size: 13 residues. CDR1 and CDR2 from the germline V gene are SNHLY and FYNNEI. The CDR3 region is CASGRDTQETQYF. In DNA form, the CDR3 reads TGTGCCAGCGGACGGGACACTCAAGAGACCCAGTACTTC. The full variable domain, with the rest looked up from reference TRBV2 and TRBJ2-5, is EPEVTQTPSHQVTQMGQEVILRCVPISNHLYFYWYRQILGQKVEFLVSFYNNEISEKSEIFDDQFSVERPDGSNFTLKIRSTKLEDSAMYFCASGRDTQETQYFGPGTRLLVL.

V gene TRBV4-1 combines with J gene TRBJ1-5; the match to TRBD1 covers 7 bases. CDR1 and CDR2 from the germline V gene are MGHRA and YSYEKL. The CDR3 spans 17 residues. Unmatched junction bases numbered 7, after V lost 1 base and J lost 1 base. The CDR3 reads CASSQGLGGRSNQPQHF. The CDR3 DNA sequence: TGCGCCAGCAGCCAAGGGCTAGGGGGCAGGAGCAATCAGCCCCAGCATTTT.